This T cell receptor (beta chain) is from a study of T cell responses to AZD1222 COVID-19 vaccine. CDR1 is PRHDT, CDR2 FYEKMQ, per germline (reference sequence). CDR3 length: 19 residues. After removal of 5 bases from V and 0 bases from J, the junction contained 11 bases not matched to a gene. Produced via immunoSEQ multiplex PCR; TCRdb's table is partial and in-frame only. Of 150,000 to 200,000 clones detected, just over 85% appear once; the ten largest clones hold 11%. Regarding the study as a whole: Spike was spanned by vaccine-associated CD4 TCRs, which were dominant at 160-218 and 743-854.

As to this clone: The antigen is unknown.

Sequenced material: peripheral blood, taken 28 days after the second AZD1222 dose. V gene TRBV13 combines with J gene TRBJ2-2; 11 bases agree with TRBD1. This TCR was recovered from an adult who received the AZD1222 COVID-19 vaccine. CDR3: CASSPLSSGQGANTGELFF. The CDR3 nucleotides read TGTGCCAGCAGCCCCCTTTCGTCGGGACAGGGGGCGAACACCGGGGAGCTGTTTTTT.